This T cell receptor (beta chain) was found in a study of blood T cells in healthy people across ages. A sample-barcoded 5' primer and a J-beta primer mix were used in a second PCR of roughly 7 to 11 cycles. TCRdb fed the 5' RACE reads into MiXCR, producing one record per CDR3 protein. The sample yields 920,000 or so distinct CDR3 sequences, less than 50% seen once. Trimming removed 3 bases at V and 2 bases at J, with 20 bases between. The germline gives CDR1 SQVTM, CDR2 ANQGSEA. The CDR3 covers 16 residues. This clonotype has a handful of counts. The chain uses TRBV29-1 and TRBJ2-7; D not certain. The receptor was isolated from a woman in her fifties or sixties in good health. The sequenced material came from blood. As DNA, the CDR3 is TGCAGCGTTGACCCACGAGAGTCGGATTCGACCTACGAGCAGTACTTC. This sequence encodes CSVDPRESDSTYEQYF.